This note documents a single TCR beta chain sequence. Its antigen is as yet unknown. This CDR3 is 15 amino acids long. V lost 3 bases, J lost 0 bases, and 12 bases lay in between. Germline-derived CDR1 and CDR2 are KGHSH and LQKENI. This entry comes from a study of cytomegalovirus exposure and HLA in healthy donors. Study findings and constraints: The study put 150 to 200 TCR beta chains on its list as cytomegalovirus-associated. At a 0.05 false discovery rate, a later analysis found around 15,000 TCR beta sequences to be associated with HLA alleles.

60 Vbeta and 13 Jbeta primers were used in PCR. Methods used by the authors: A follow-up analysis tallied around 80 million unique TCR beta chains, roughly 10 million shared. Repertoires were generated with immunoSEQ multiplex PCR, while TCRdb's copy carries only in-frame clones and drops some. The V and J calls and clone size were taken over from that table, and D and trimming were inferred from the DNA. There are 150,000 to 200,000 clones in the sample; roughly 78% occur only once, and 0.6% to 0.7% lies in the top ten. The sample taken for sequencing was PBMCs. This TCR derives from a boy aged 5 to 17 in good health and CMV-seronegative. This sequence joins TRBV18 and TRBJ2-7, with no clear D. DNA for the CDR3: TGTGCCAGCTCACCGACCGGGTCCTTCTCCTACGAGCAGTACTTC. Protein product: CASSPTGSFSYEQYF.